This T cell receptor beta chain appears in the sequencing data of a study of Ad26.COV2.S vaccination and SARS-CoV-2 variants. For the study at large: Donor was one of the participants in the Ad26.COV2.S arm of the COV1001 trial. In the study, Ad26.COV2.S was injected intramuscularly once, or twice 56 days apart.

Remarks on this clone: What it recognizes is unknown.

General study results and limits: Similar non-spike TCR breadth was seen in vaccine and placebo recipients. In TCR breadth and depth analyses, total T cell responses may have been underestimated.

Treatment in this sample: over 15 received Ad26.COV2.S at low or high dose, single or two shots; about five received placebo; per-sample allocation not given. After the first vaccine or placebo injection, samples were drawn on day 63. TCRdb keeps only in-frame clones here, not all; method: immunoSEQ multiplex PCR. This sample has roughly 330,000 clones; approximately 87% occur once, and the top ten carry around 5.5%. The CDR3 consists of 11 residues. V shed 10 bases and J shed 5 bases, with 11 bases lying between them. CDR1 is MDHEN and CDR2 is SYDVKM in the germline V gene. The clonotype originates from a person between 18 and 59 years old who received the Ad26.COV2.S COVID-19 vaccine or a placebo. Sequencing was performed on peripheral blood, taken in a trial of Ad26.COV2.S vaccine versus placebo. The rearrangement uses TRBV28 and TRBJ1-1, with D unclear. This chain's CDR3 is CATSPGTEAFF. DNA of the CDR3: TGTGCCACTTCGCCGGGGACTGAAGCTTTCTTT.